Below, 17 T cell receptor beta chains from the same sample are listed, as sequenced in a study of blood T cell repertoires in COVID-19. Libraries were prepared by immunoSEQ multiplex PCR; TCRdb keeps only in-frame clonotypes and omits some of them. This sample carries 200,000 to 250,000 clones, roughly four fifths of them seen once, and the ten largest clones take about 8.3%. The material sequenced was peripheral blood. These TCRs come from a woman older than 75 with COVID-19, enrolled during active disease.

The chain recombines TRBV12-3 or TRBV12-4 with TRBJ2-7; 7 bases align to TRBD1. The CDR3 is made up of 13 amino acids. With V trimmed by 9 bases and J by 5 bases, 10 bases remained unmatched. CDR3 in amino acids: CASGAGTDNEQYF. CDR3 DNA: TGTGCCAGTGGTGCCGGGACAGACAACGAGCAGTACTTC.

The chain links TRBV28 to TRBJ2-7; TRBD2 is a possible D gene (6 bases). The CDR3 contains 14 residues. The V end lost 2 bases, the J end lost 3 bases, and 11 bases lay between the germline ends. The germline CDR1 and CDR2 sequences are MDHEN and SYDVKM. CDR3 nucleotide sequence: TGTGCCAGCAGTTTAGCGGGGTTGATCTACGAGCAGTACTTC. As protein: CASSLAGLIYEQYF.

The chain uses TRBV19 and TRBJ2-3; 14 bases map to TRBD2. Germline values: CDR1 LNHDA, CDR2 SQIVND (reference sequence). Trimming at V came to 4 bases and at J to 10 bases, leaving 7 bases not matched to a gene. This CDR3 contains 15 residues. The CDR3 region has the DNA TGTGCCAGTAGTACGACTAGCGGGGGGGTCTCTTCGCAGTATTTT. Translating gives CASSTTSGGVSSQYF.

V usage is TRBV3-1 (or the pseudogene TRBV3-2) and J usage is TRBJ1-4; 8 nucleotides match TRBD1. There are 18 residues in the CDR3. Trimming cost V 4 bases and J 0 bases; bases outside gene matches: 10. Germline V gene data show CDR1 as LGHDT and CDR2 as YNNKEL (reference sequence). The CDR3 loop reads CASSLKQGAFATNEKLFF. The DNA of the CDR3 is TGTGCCAGCAGCCTGAAGCAGGGGGCGTTCGCAACTAATGAAAAACTGTTTTTT.

This clone was seen a single time. V and J are TRBV7-9 and TRBJ2-1, with D possibly being TRBD1 (6 bases). Germline CDR1 SEHNR, CDR2 FQNEAQ (reference sequence). CDR3 size: 14 residues. V was trimmed by 9 bases and J by 3 bases, leaving 15 bases between them. DNA for the CDR3: TGTGCCAGTACACCCCGGACAGACTACAATGAGCAGTTCTTC. As protein: CASTPRTDYNEQFF.

This rearrangement joins TRBV10-3 to TRBJ2-1; 8 bases are shared with TRBD1. Germline loops: CDR1 ENHRY, CDR2 SYGVKD. V trimming: 3 bases; J trimming: 4 bases; junction bases outside the gene matches: 5. The CDR3 extends over 15 amino acids. The CDR3 coding sequence is TGTGCCATCAGTGATCCGGGACAGGTGTACAATGAGCAGTTCTTC. Its protein product is CAISDPGQVYNEQFF.

As to this clone: The same CDR3 is also encoded by other DNA sequences in this sample. The gene calls are TRBV5-4 and TRBJ1-2, with 8 bases lining up with TRBD1. CDR3 length: 14 amino acids. The trim removed 2 bases at V and 2 bases at J, leaving 2 bases unmatched. Per germline, CDR1 SGHNT and CDR2 YYREEE (reference sequence). Here the CDR3 DNA reads TGTGCCAGCAGCTTCAGGGGGCAGAACTATGGCTACACCTTC. This gives the protein CASSFRGQNYGYTF.

Written as DNA, the CDR3 is TGTGCCAGCAGCTTACAAGGGGCGGACACAGATACGCAGTATTTT. Translating gives CASSLQGADTDTQYF. The gene calls are TRBV11-3 and TRBJ2-3; maybe TRBD1 (5 bases). Germline-derived CDR1 and CDR2 are SGHNT and YENEEA. The germline V and J ends were trimmed by 2 bases and 2 bases, with 11 bases remaining between them. The CDR3 consists of 15 residues.

The chain couples TRBV7-9 to TRBJ1-5; D might be TRBD1 (5 bases). The V and J ends lost 2 bases and 6 bases respectively, with 11 bases between them. This CDR3 is 14 amino acids long. Germline V lookup: CDR1 SEHNR, CDR2 FQNEAQ (reference sequence). This CDR3 is CASSLQGVPQPQHF. The DNA for the CDR3 is TGTGCCAGCAGCTTACAGGGCGTTCCTCAGCCCCAGCATTTT. The entire variable domain, with the rest obtained from reference TRBV7-9 and TRBJ1-5, is as follows: DTGVSQNPRHKITKRGQNVTFRCDPISEHNRLYWYRQTLGQGPEFLTYFQNEAQLEKSRLLSDRFSAERPKGSFSTLEIQRTEQGDSAMYLCASSLQGVPQPQHFGDGTRLSIL.

V usage is TRBV10-1 and J usage is TRBJ1-5; D unclear. The CDR3 has 17 amino acids. The germline V gene encodes CDR1 WNHNN and CDR2 SYGVQD (reference sequence). The V end was cut by 3 bases, the J end by 4 bases, with 19 bases between. The CDR3 bases are TGCGCCAGCAGTGACGGTTTTTGGTCGCCAGCGAATCAGCCCCAGCATTTT. This translates into CASSDGFWSPANQPQHF.

The chain is built from TRBV5-4 and TRBJ2-3, with 7 nucleotides matching TRBD2. This CDR3 is 15 amino acids long. The V gene's germline CDR1 is SGHNT and CDR2 YYREEE (reference sequence). The V and J ends lost 0 bases and 5 bases, in that order; junction bases with no gene match: 6. As DNA, the CDR3 is TGTGCCAGCAGCTTGGGTCTGAGGGAGGGAGATACGCAGTATTTT. Encoded protein: CASSLGLREGDTQYF.

As concerns this clone: A read error may produce the germline difference seen at one junction end. This chain links TRBV2 with TRBJ1-4; no clear D gene. This CDR3 region has 14 residues. From germline, CDR1 is SNHLY and CDR2 FYNNEI. The CDR3 loop is CASSSEGSLEKLFF. The CDR3 nucleotides read TGTGCGAGCAGTTCGGAGGGCTCACTTGAAAAACTGTTTTTT.

The chain uses TRBV3-1 (or the pseudogene TRBV3-2) and TRBJ1-1; no clear D gene. Germline V CDR1 and CDR2: LGHDT, YNNKEL (reference sequence). The V and J ends lost 3 bases and 4 bases respectively, with 12 bases between them. The CDR3 loop spans 14 amino acids. CDR3 sequence reads: CASSQPGYATEAFF. In nucleotides, the CDR3 is TGTGCCAGCAGCCAGCCCGGGTACGCCACTGAAGCTTTCTTT.

J is TRBJ1-5 and V is TRBV4-1; the D is unclear. CDR1 MGHRA and CDR2 YSYEKL come from the germline V gene. V shed 2 bases and J shed 9 bases, with 11 bases lying between them. The CDR3 runs to 13 residues. CDR3: CASSQSPMWPQHF. In nucleotides, the CDR3 is TGCGCCAGCAGCCAAAGCCCCATGTGGCCCCAGCATTTT.

The gene calls are TRBV6-5 and TRBJ1-1, with D tentatively TRBD1 (6 bases). The germline gives CDR1 MNHEY, CDR2 SVGAGI. This CDR3 is built from 13 residues. The ends were cut back, 7 bases at V and 11 bases at J, with 20 bases in the middle. CDR3 residues: CASIKQGGGSAFF. The CDR3 region has the DNA TGTGCCAGCATAAAACAGGGAGGGGGTTCGGCTTTCTTT.

The chain combines TRBV19 with TRBJ2-1; 11 bases map to TRBD2. Germline lookup yields CDR1 LNHDA and CDR2 SQIVND (reference sequence). CDR3 length equals 15 residues. Losses at the gene ends were 5 bases for V and 6 bases for J; bases not matched to a gene: 6. DNA for the CDR3: TGTGCCAGTAGTCAGGCGGGACTAGCGGCCAATGAGCAGTTCTTC. Its protein product is CASSQAGLAANEQFF.

V and J are TRBV2 and TRBJ1-6; a possible D gene is TRBD1 (6 bases). V lost 7 bases and J 9 bases, leaving 19 bases between the germline ends. Germline V gene sequence: CDR1 SNHLY, CDR2 FYNNEI. This CDR3 comprises 15 residues. The CDR3 coding sequence is TGTGCCAGCACCGGAATGGGGGGCGGGGGTTCACCCCTCCACTTT. This translates into CASTGMGGGGSPLHF.